Listed here are 28 T cell receptor beta chains from one sample, sequenced in a study of T cell responses to AZD1222 COVID-19 vaccine. The method was immunoSEQ multiplex PCR; TCRdb's version includes in-frame clones alone and lacks a portion of them. The table has 150,000 to 200,000 clones, about nine tenths seen once. The specimen comprised peripheral blood, sampled 28 days after the second AZD1222 dose. Receptors were obtained from an adult who received the AZD1222 COVID-19 vaccine.

This chain uses TRBV9 with TRBJ1-2; a possible D gene is TRBD1 (5 bases). The germline V gene has CDR1 SGDLS and CDR2 YYNGEE. V lost 0 bases to trimming and J lost 5 bases, with 11 bases between them. This CDR3 has 14 residues. The CDR3 reads CASSVAGGSYGYTF. The DNA of the CDR3 is TGTGCCAGCAGCGTAGCGGGGGGGAGTTATGGCTACACCTTC.

This chain connects TRBV19 to TRBJ2-4; 8 nucleotides align to TRBD2. Germline CDR1 LNHDA, CDR2 SQIVND (reference sequence). The junction had 7 bases not matched to a gene; V was cut back by 5 bases and J by 1 base. CDR3 length: 16 residues. The CDR3 region is CASSSAGGRAKNIQYF. The CDR3 nucleotides read TGTGCCAGTAGTTCCGCGGGGGGCCGGGCCAAAAACATTCAGTACTTC. Filled out from reference TRBV19 and TRBJ2-4, the complete variable domain reads DGGITQSPKYLFRKEGQNVTLSCEQNLNHDAMYWYRQDPGQGLRLIYYSQIVNDFQKGDIAEGYSVSREKKESFPLTVTSAQKNPTAFYLCASSSAGGRAKNIQYFGAGTRLSVL.

V is TRBV12-3 or TRBV12-4 and J is TRBJ2-2; D uncertain. CDR3 size: 13 residues. V was cut by 4 bases and J by 4 bases, with 7 bases left in between. Written as DNA, the CDR3 is TGTGCCAGCAGTTCGACGGGCACCGGGGAGCTGTTTTTT. Protein product: CASSSTGTGELFF.

The chain joins TRBV4-2 to TRBJ1-6, with D hard to call. CDR1 LGHNA and CDR2 YNFKEQ come from the germline V gene. The V and J ends lost 0 bases and 7 bases respectively, with 13 bases between them. CDR3 length equals 16 residues. The CDR3 reads CASSQESVWQNSPLHF. The DNA for the CDR3 is TGTGCCAGCAGCCAAGAGAGTGTATGGCAGAATTCACCCCTCCACTTT.

The J gene is TRBJ2-2, the V gene TRBV4-1; D is ambiguous. Trimming took off 5 bases at V and 7 bases at J, with 11 bases between the two ends. The CDR3 covers 13 residues. The germline V gene encodes CDR1 MGHRA and CDR2 YSYEKL. CDR3 DNA sequence: TGCGCCAGCAGCACCCGATTCGACGGGGAGCTGTTTTTT. This encodes CASSTRFDGELFF.

This chain joins TRBV6-5 and TRBJ2-7; D may correspond to TRBD1 or TRBD2 (5 bases each). There are 15 residues in the CDR3. From germline, CDR1 is MNHEY and CDR2 SVGAGI. Deletions cut 4 bases from V and 2 bases from J, with 15 bases between. The CDR3 nucleotides are TGTGCCAGCAGTTCGCCTGGGACGGGGACCTACGAGCAGTACTTC. Its protein product is CASSSPGTGTYEQYF.

This chain uses TRBV6-5 with TRBJ1-5, with D maybe TRBD1 (5 bases). Germline CDR1 and CDR2: MNHEY and SVGAGI. There are 13 residues in the CDR3. The ends were cut back, 10 bases at V and 4 bases at J, with 14 bases in the middle. CDR3 coding DNA: TGTGCCACCGCGAGGGACGAAAATCAGCCCCAGCATTTT. This sequence encodes CATARDENQPQHF.

This clone was recorded many times. Here the CDR3 DNA reads TGTGCCACCAGCAGGGGACGGGAGAAGACTGAAGCTTTCTTT. It codes for CATSRGREKTEAFF. This chain uses TRBV15 with TRBJ1-1; weak D call: TRBD1 (5 bases). CDR3 length: 14 amino acids. The ends were cut back, 3 bases at V and 5 bases at J, with 13 bases in the middle. Germline lookup yields CDR1 LNHNV and CDR2 YYDKDF (reference sequence).

The chain couples TRBV6-5 to TRBJ2-5; no clear D. Trimming left V 3 bases short and J 3 bases short, with 5 bases between. The CDR3 covers 12 residues. CDR1 and CDR2 (germline): MNHEY, SVGAGI. The CDR3 coding sequence is TGTGCCAGCAGTTATACGGAAGAGACCCAGTACTTC. Translation: CASSYTEETQYF.

The chain combines TRBV3-1 (or the pseudogene TRBV3-2) with TRBJ1-2; D is possibly TRBD1 (5 bases). The CDR3 covers 15 residues. V lost 0 bases and J 5 bases, leaving 13 bases between the germline ends. The germline V gene has CDR1 LGHDT and CDR2 YNNKEL (reference sequence). In DNA, the CDR3 is TGTGCCAGCAGCCAAGATACCCAGGGCCGATATGGCTACACCTTC. Protein: CASSQDTQGRYGYTF.

The chain has TRBV28 and TRBJ1-1; D gene unclear. V was trimmed by 3 bases and J by 1 base, leaving 6 bases between them. Germline CDR1 reads MDHEN; CDR2 reads SYDVKM. The CDR3 is 13 amino acids. In DNA, the CDR3 is TGTGCCAGCAGTTTCTACGGGAACACTGAAGCTTTCTTT. Encoded protein: CASSFYGNTEAFF.

The V and J genes are TRBV20-1 and TRBJ2-7, with D possibly called TRBD1 or TRBD2 (5 bases each). The CDR3 contains 14 residues. Deletions cut 3 bases from V and 2 bases from J, with 14 bases between. Looked up from germline, CDR1 is DFQATT and CDR2 is SNEGSKA (reference sequence). Here the CDR3 reads CSASPGVQAYEQYF. CDR3 sequence (DNA): TGCAGTGCTAGTCCCGGGGTACAGGCCTACGAGCAGTACTTC.

V gene TRBV7-2 combines with J gene TRBJ2-3, with TRBD1 matching over 9 bases. The germline CDR1 and CDR2 sequences are SGHTA and FQGNSA. V was pared by 4 bases and J by 3 bases, with 5 bases of the junction left unmatched. This CDR3 is 15 amino acids long. CDR3 nucleotide sequence: TGTGCCAGCAGCTACCGGGACAGGGTAACAGATACGCAGTATTTT. It translates to CASSYRDRVTDTQYF.

This chain joins TRBV7-9 and TRBJ1-5; 7 bases map to TRBD1. The length of the CDR3 is 14 residues. The V gene end was trimmed by 8 bases and the J gene end by 3 bases; junction bases not matched to a gene: 7. CDR1 is SEHNR, CDR2 FQNEAQ, per germline (reference sequence). CDR3 in amino acids: CASETGLPNQPQHF. DNA of the CDR3: TGTGCCAGCGAGACAGGGCTTCCCAATCAGCCCCAGCATTTT. Variable domain in full (rest from reference TRBV7-9 and TRBJ1-5): DTGVSQNPRHKITKRGQNVTFRCDPISEHNRLYWYRQTLGQGPEFLTYFQNEAQLEKSRLLSDRFSAERPKGSFSTLEIQRTEQGDSAMYLCASETGLPNQPQHFGDGTRLSIL.

The rearrangement links TRBV29-1 to TRBJ2-3; D remains unclear. CDR1 and CDR2 (germline): SQVTM, ANQGSEA. There are 14 residues in the CDR3. The ends were cut back, 2 bases at V and 5 bases at J, with 14 bases in the middle. This CDR3 reads CSVEFGQVVDTQYF. CDR3 bases: TGCAGCGTTGAATTCGGGCAGGTGGTAGATACGCAGTATTTT.

This rearrangement joins TRBV2 to TRBJ1-1; 8 bases line up with TRBD1. Germline V lookup: CDR1 SNHLY, CDR2 FYNNEI. The CDR3 totals 14 residues. The V and J ends lost 4 bases and 3 bases, in that order; junction bases with no gene match: 4. Here the CDR3 reads CASSGTGRYTEAFF. In DNA, the CDR3 is TGTGCCAGCAGTGGGACAGGGCGGTACACTGAAGCTTTCTTT.

The rearrangement joins TRBV21-1 to TRBJ1-4. TRBV21-1 is assigned pseudogene status. This CDR3 is 15 amino acids long. CDR3 sequence (DNA): TGTGCCAGCAGCATACCCGGGACAACTAATGAAAAACTGTTTTTT. Protein sequence: CASSIPGTTNEKLFF.

The rearrangement joins TRBV28 to TRBJ2-3, with D possibly being TRBD2 (6 bases). The CDR3 is 14 residues long. V was shortened by 3 bases and J by 3 bases, with 10 bases between the two germline ends. The V gene's germline CDR1 is MDHEN and CDR2 SYDVKM. CDR3 in DNA: TGTGCCAGCAGTTTTCGACTAGGTACAGATACGCAGTATTTT. Amino acid sequence: CASSFRLGTDTQYF.

This clone turned up a few times. The chain links TRBV7-9 to TRBJ2-7; 8 positions agree with TRBD2. The CDR3 totals 14 residues. Germline V lookup: CDR1 SEHNR, CDR2 FQNEAQ (reference sequence). V trimming: 4 bases; J trimming: 6 bases; junction bases outside the gene matches: 8. DNA for the CDR3: TGTGCCAGCAGCTACGGGAGGGCCGCTGCCGAGCAGTACTTC. This codes for CASSYGRAAAEQYF.

This chain links TRBV4-3 with TRBJ2-6, with D perhaps matching TRBD1 (6 bases). The CDR3 length is 17 residues. The V and J ends lost 7 bases and 0 bases respectively, with 16 bases between them. CDR1 and CDR2 from the germline V gene are LGHNA and YSLEER. The CDR3 DNA is TGCGCCAGCACGGACAGTTTAGCCGACTCTGGGGCCAACGTCCTGACTTTC. Its protein is CASTDSLADSGANVLTF.

This clone was detected only once. DNA of the CDR3: TGTGCCAGCAGTTTATCGTGGACTAGCAATGAGCAGTTCTTC. Translation gives CASSLSWTSNEQFF. The chain is built from TRBV27 and TRBJ2-1; the match to TRBD2 covers 7 bases. J lost 6 bases, V lost 0 bases, and 2 bases had no gene match. The germline gives CDR1 MNHEY, CDR2 SMNVEV (reference sequence). The CDR3 has 14 amino acids.

The chain joins TRBV12-3 or TRBV12-4 to TRBJ1-1, with a possible D match to TRBD1 (5 bases). CDR3 size: 13 residues. V lost 5 bases and J lost 3, with 10 bases in between. CDR3 in amino acids: CASSRGTYTEAFF. CDR3 coding DNA: TGTGCCAGCAGTCGCGGGACCTACACTGAAGCTTTCTTT.

The J gene is TRBJ1-3, the V gene TRBV25-1, with 7 bases fitting TRBD1. The V gene end was trimmed by 5 bases and the J gene end by 0 bases; junction bases not matched to a gene: 13. Per the germline V gene, CDR1 is MGHDK and CDR2 is SYGVNS. This CDR3 contains 18 residues. CDR3 DNA sequence: TGTGCCAGCAGTACTAGGGGGCAGGGCGACCTCTCTGGAAACACCATATATTTT. Translation: CASSTRGQGDLSGNTIYF.

This clone showed up just once. This chain joins TRBV19 and TRBJ2-5, with D maybe TRBD2 (5 bases). The CDR3 extends over 13 amino acids. V was cut by 3 bases and J by 2 bases, with 7 bases left in between. CDR1 is LNHDA, CDR2 SQIVND, per germline (reference sequence). CDR3 protein: CASSMRGQETQYF. The DNA of the CDR3 is TGTGCCAGTAGTATGAGAGGGCAAGAGACCCAGTACTTC.

The V and J genes are TRBV7-2 and TRBJ1-5; no clear D gene. The V end lost 1 base, the J end lost 4 bases, and 11 bases lay between the germline ends. Germline V CDR1 and CDR2: SGHTA, FQGNSA. The CDR3 is made up of 15 amino acids. As DNA, the CDR3 is TGTGCCAGCAGCTTAGTTGTGGGCCAGAATCAGCCCCAGCATTTT. Translated: CASSLVVGQNQPQHF.

The chain uses TRBV11-2 and TRBJ2-7; D remains ambiguous. This CDR3 region has 15 residues. Germline V CDR1 and CDR2: SGHAT, FQNNGV. Trimming left V 5 bases short and J 1 base short, with 15 bases between. In DNA form, the CDR3 reads TGTGCCAGCAGCCCCATCCGGGCCCGTTCCTACGAGCAGTACTTC. This gives the protein CASSPIRARSYEQYF. The full variable domain, its missing parts supplied by reference TRBV11-2 and TRBJ2-7, is EAGVAQSPRYKIIEKRQSVAFWCNPISGHATLYWYQQILGQGPKLLIQFQNNGVVDDSQLPKDRFSAERLKGVDSTLKIQPAKLEDSAVYLCASSPIRARSYEQYFGPGTRLTVT.

The V and J genes are TRBV28 and TRBJ1-5; D gene ambiguous. The germline V gene encodes CDR1 MDHEN and CDR2 SYDVKM. This CDR3 spans 12 amino acids. V was clipped by 8 bases and J by 6 bases, with 11 bases between them. In DNA, the CDR3 is TGTGCCAGCCGCGGGATTCCTCAGCCCCAGCATTTT. It specifies CASRGIPQPQHF. The full variable domain, rest sourced from reference TRBV28 and TRBJ1-5, is DVKVTQSSRYLVKRTGEKVFLECVQDMDHENMFWYRQDPGLGLRLIYFSYDVKMKEKGDIPEGYSVSREKKERFSLILESASTNQTSMYLCASRGIPQPQHFGDGTRLSIL.

The chain is built from TRBV28 and TRBJ2-7; no clear D. Trimming removed 5 bases from V and 3 bases from J, with 8 bases in between. Germline V CDR1 and CDR2: MDHEN, SYDVKM. CDR3 length equals 12 residues. The CDR3 DNA reads as TGTGCCAGCAGTGTCCTAAACTACGAGCAGTACTTC. Translating it yields CASSVLNYEQYF.